This TCR beta chain came from a study of T cells after yellow fever vaccination (dated by TCRdb to between 2018 and 2021). Study-wide context: The SMART-Seq v4 Ultra Low Input RNA kit was used to prepare libraries from fractions with low cell numbers. To follow T-cell clones before and after both primary and booster YFV17D yellow fever vaccination, bulk TCR alpha and beta repertoires underwent longitudinal sequencing. Blood was collected at multiple timepoints before and after primary and secondary immunization, and bulk PBMC replicates and cell subsets were isolated. Two healthy male donors made up the cohort, one aged 18 to 30 years and the other aged 30 to 39 years. General conclusions and limits of the study: After the booster, most clones that had expanded after primary vaccination were detected again (around 97% of CD4 and around 88% of CD8), suggesting broad maintenance of memory. Computational filtering was needed because FACS-sorted repertoires could contain abundant contaminating clonotypes from the bulk population. The study included only two donors, which limits how far the findings can be generalized. A small fraction of clonotypes showed up in both the CD4 and CD8 compartments, probably as a result of convergent recombination. Compared with the primary T-cell response, the secondary T-cell response was faster but weaker, reaching its peak on day 5 rather than on day 15.

Reading from cysteine to phenylalanine, the CDR3 counts 18 amino acids. From the germline V gene, CDR1 is SGHAT and CDR2 is FQNNGV. Synthesis of TCR cDNA relied on 5'RACE template switching, a step that introduced a universal primer site along with unique molecular identifiers. Priming for cDNA synthesis came from both the TCR alpha and TCR beta constant segments. Libraries were amplified in two PCR steps, with sample barcodes and sequencing adapters added in the second step. Sequencing of libraries was done on Illumina HiSeq 2500 (2x100 bp) or NovaSeq (2x150 bp). The paper's data handling went like this. MIGEC was used to demultiplex reads and collapse the reads into UMI consensus sequences, and MiXCR was used for V(D)J alignment. Vaccine-responding clonotypes were defined with edgeR using replicate PBMC samples, requiring FDR below 0.01 and a log2 fold change above 5 up to day 15. Bulk clonotypes were assigned CD4 or CD8 identity according to which sequenced CD4 or CD8 repertoire held them at higher abundance. Clonotypes enriched at least 10-fold in dextramer-positive over dextramer-negative fractions were defined as NS4B-specific, and CD4-biased clonotypes were excluded. The raw public data were reprocessed by TCRdb itself: fastp quality trimming at Q25, MiXCR clonotype calling, in-frame beta chains only. Rows are unified per CDR3 protein, each entry keeping the most common DNA and genes. Clone size and V and J calls follow TCRdb, not the original study. Within this sample are around 53,000 distinct CDR3 sequences, with about 6.6% of them counted one time only. 20% to 25% of the sample is in the top ten clones.

Per the publication, the treatment or condition label means: live attenuated yellow fever vaccine strain. PBMCs were isolated from peripheral blood using a standard Ficoll-Paque protocol. With anti-CD3 and anti-CD8 staining plus a dextramer loaded with the yellow fever NS4B epitope peptide, the researchers sorted epitope-specific CD8 T cells. TriZol was used to extract RNA from bulk PBMCs, from CD4 and CD8 fractions, and from dextramer-positive and dextramer-negative fractions. This clonotype was recorded at least ten times. No DNA is shown, since the ends of the CDR3 on it are uncertain; the CDR3 is the one TCRdb lists.

This receptor was taken from a man aged 18 to 30 who received the YFV17D yellow fever vaccine. The sequenced sample was CD8+ T cells not binding an NS4B(214-222) dextramer, sorted from PBMCs, obtained roughly 46 days after the first yellow fever vaccination. This sample's cell subset or site label indicates: NS4B epitope dextramer-negative CD8 T cells. The chain uses TRBV11-2 and TRBJ2-5; TRBD2, the table's D call, was not compared with the DNA. The CDR3 reads as follows: CASSSGLAGVGFLETQYF.